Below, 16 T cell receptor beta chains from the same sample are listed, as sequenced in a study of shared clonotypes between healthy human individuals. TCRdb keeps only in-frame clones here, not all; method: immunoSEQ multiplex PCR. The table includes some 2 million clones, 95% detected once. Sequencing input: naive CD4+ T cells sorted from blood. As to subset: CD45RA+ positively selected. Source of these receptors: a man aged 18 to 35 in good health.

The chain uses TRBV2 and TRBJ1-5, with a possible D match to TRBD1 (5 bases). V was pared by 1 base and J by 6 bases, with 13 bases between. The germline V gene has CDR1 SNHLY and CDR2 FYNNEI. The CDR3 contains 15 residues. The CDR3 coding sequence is TGTGCCAGCAGTGAAGTGGGAGGGGTCGGTCAGCCCCAGCATTTT. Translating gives CASSEVGGVGQPQHF.

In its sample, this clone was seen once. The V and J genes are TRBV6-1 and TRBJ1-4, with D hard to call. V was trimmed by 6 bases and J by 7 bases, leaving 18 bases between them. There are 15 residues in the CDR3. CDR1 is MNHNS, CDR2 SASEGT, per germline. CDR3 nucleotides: TGTGCCAGCAGGTTGACGGTCCCTCGGGGTGAAAAACTGTTTTTT. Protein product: CASRLTVPRGEKLFF.

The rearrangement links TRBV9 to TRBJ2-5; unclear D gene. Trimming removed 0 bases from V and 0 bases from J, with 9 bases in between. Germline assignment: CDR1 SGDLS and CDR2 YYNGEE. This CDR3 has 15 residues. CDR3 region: CASSVGVSNQETQYF. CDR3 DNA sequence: TGTGCCAGCAGCGTAGGAGTTAGTAACCAAGAGACCCAGTACTTC.

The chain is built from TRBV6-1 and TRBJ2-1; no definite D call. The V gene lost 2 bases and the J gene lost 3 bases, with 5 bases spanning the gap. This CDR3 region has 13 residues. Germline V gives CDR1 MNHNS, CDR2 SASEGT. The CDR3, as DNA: TGTGCCAGCAGTGAATGGAACTACAATGAGCAGTTCTTC. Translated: CASSEWNYNEQFF.

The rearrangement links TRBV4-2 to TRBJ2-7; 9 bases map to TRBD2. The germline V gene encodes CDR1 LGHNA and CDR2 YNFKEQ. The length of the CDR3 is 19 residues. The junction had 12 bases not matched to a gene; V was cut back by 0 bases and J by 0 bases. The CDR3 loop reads CASSQDQAGGGSLSYEQYF. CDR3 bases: TGTGCCAGCAGCCAAGATCAGGCGGGAGGGGGAAGCCTCTCCTACGAGCAGTACTTC.

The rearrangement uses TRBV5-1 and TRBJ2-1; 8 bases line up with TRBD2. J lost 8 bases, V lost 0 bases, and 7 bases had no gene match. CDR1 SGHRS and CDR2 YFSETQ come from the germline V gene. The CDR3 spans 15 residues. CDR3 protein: CASSLVAGLGDEQFF. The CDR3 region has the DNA TGCGCCAGCAGCTTGGTAGCGGGGCTCGGGGATGAGCAGTTCTTC.

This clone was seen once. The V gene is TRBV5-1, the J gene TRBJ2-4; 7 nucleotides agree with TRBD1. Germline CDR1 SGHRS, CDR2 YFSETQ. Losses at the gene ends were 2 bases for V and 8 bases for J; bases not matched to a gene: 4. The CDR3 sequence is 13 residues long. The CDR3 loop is CASSLNRGDIQYF. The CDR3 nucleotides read TGCGCCAGCAGCTTAAACAGGGGTGACATTCAGTACTTC.

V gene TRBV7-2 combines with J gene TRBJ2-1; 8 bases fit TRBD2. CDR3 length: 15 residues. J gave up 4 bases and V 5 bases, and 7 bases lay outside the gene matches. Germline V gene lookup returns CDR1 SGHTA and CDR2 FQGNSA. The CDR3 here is CASSTQTSVYNEQFF. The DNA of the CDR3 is TGTGCCAGCAGCACTCAGACTAGCGTATACAATGAGCAGTTCTTC.

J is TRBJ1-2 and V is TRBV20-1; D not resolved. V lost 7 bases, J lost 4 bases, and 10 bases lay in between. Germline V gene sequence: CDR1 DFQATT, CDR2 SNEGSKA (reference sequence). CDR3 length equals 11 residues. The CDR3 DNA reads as TGCAGTGTTGGACCCAGCTATGGCTACACCTTC. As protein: CSVGPSYGYTF.

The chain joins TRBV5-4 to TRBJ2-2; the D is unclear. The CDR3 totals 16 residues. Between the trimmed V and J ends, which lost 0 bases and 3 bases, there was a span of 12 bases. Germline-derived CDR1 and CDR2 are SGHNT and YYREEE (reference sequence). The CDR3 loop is CASSLGGGLDTGELFF. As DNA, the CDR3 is TGTGCCAGCAGCTTGGGAGGCGGATTGGACACCGGGGAGCTGTTTTTT.

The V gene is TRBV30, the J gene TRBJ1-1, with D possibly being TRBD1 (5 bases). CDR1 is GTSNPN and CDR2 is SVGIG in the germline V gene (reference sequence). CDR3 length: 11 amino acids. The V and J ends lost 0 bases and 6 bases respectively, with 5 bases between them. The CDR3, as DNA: TGTGCCTGGAGTGTACAGGCTGAAGCTTTCTTT. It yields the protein CAWSVQAEAFF.

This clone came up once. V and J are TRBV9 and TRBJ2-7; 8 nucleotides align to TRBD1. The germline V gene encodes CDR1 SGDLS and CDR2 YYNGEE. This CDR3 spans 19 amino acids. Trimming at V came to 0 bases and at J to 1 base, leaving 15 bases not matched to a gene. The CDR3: CASSVGTGQGPKGSYEQYF. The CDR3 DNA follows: TGTGCCAGCAGCGTAGGAACCGGACAGGGCCCAAAAGGGTCCTACGAGCAGTACTTC. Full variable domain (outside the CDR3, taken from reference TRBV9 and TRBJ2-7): DSGVTQTPKHLITATGQRVTLRCSPRSGDLSVYWYQQSLDQGLQFLIQYYNGEERAKGNILERFSAQQFPDLHSELNLSSLELGDSALYFCASSVGTGQGPKGSYEQYFGPGTRLTVT.

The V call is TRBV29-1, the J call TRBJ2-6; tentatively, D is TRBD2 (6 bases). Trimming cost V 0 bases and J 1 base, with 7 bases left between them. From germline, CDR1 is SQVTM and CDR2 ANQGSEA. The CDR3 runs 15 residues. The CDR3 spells CSVEEEGSGANVLTF. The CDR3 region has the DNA TGCAGCGTTGAAGAGGAGGGATCTGGGGCCAACGTCCTGACTTTC.

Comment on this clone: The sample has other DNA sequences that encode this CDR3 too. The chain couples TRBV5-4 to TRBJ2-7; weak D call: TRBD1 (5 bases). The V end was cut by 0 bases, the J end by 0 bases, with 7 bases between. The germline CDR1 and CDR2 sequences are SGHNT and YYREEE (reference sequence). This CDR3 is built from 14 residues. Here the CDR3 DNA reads TGTGCCAGCAGCTTGGGACAGAGCTCCTACGAGCAGTACTTC. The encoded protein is CASSLGQSSYEQYF.

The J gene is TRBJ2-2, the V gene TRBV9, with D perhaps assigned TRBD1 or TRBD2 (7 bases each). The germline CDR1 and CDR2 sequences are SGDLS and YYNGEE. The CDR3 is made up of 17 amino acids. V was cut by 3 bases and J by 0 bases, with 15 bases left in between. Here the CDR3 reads CASSGGGGRANTGELFF. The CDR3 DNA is TGTGCCAGCAGCGGAGGGGGCGGGAGAGCGAACACCGGGGAGCTGTTTTTT.

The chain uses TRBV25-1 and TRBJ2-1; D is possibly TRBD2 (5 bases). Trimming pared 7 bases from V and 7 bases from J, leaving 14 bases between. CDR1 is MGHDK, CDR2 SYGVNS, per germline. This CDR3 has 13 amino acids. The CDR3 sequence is CASTQLPGNEQFF. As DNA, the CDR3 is TGTGCCAGCACCCAACTCCCGGGGAATGAGCAGTTCTTC.